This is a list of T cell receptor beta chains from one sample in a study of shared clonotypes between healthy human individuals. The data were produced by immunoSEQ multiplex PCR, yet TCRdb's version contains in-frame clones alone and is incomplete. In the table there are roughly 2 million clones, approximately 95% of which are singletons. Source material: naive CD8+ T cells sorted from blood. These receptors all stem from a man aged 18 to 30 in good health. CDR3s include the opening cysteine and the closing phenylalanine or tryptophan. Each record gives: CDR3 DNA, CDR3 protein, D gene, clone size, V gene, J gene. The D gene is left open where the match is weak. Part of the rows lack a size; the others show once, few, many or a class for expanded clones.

CDR3nt: TGTGCCAGCAGCCAAGGTGGGACACTCTCCTACGAGCAGTACTTC; CDR3aa: CASSQGGTLSYEQYF; d_gene: NA; abundance: once; v_gene: TRBV14; j_gene: TRBJ2-7
CDR3nt: TGTGCCAGCAGTCAAGACAGATACGAGCAGTACTTC; CDR3aa: CASSQDRYEQYF; d_gene: NA; abundance: NA; v_gene: TRBV27; j_gene: TRBJ2-7
CDR3nt: TGCAGCGTCGACTCTGGACAGGGTAGGGGGACAGATACGCAGTATTTT; CDR3aa: CSVDSGQGRGTDTQYF; d_gene: TRBD1; abundance: NA; v_gene: TRBV29-1; j_gene: TRBJ2-3
CDR3nt: TGTGCCAGCAGCTTATCTGGGGGGAATGGCTACACCTTC; CDR3aa: CASSLSGGNGYTF; d_gene: NA; abundance: once; v_gene: TRBV7-9; j_gene: TRBJ1-2
CDR3nt: TGTGCCAGCAGTTACTATGGGACCACAGATACGCAGTATTTT; CDR3aa: CASSYYGTTDTQYF; d_gene: NA; abundance: NA; v_gene: TRBV6-5; j_gene: TRBJ2-3
CDR3nt: TGTGCCAGCAGCCGTAAGACCTCAGGGGGCAGTGAAAAACTGTTTTTT; CDR3aa: CASSRKTSGGSEKLFF; d_gene: TRBD1; abundance: NA; v_gene: TRBV6-6; j_gene: TRBJ1-4
CDR3nt: TGCGCCAGCAGCCAAGGCTCTTGGTTGGGGGCCAACGTCCTGACTTTC; CDR3aa: CASSQGSWLGANVLTF; d_gene: NA; abundance: NA; v_gene: TRBV4-3; j_gene: TRBJ2-6
CDR3nt: TGTGCCAGCAGCCAAGTAGCGGAGGAATATGGCTACACCTTC; CDR3aa: CASSQVAEEYGYTF; d_gene: NA; abundance: NA; v_gene: TRBV4-2; j_gene: TRBJ1-2
CDR3nt: TGTGCCATCAGTGAGTCTGCCGGGACAGGGACGCGGTATTTT; CDR3aa: CAISESAGTGTRYF; d_gene: TRBD1; abundance: once; v_gene: TRBV10-3; j_gene: TRBJ2-3
CDR3nt: TGTGCCAGCACCGTACGGGGGGCATACGAGCAGTACTTC; CDR3aa: CASTVRGAYEQYF; d_gene: NA; abundance: NA; v_gene: TRBV5-4; j_gene: TRBJ2-7
CDR3nt: TGTGCCACCAGCACCGGGACAGGATTCTACGAGCAGTACTTC; CDR3aa: CATSTGTGFYEQYF; d_gene: TRBD1; abundance: NA; v_gene: TRBV15; j_gene: TRBJ2-7
CDR3nt: TGCGCCAGCGGGAAGGCTCCCGGGGGGAAGGTCGGCTACACCTTC; CDR3aa: CASGKAPGGKVGYTF; d_gene: NA; abundance: once; v_gene: TRBV5-1; j_gene: TRBJ1-2
CDR3nt: TGCGCCAGCAGCCATCCCGACAGGGGGTATATTAATGAGCAGTTCTTC; CDR3aa: CASSHPDRGYINEQFF; d_gene: TRBD1; abundance: once; v_gene: TRBV4-1; j_gene: TRBJ2-1
CDR3nt: TGCGCCAGCAGTGAGTCGATTCCGGGACTAGCGGAGGGAGGCTCCTACGAGCAGTACTTC; CDR3aa: CASSESIPGLAEGGSYEQYF; d_gene: TRBD2; abundance: NA; v_gene: TRBV10-1; j_gene: TRBJ2-7
CDR3nt: TGTGCCAGTAGTAGTCCGGGGAGGTCCTACGAGCAGTACTTC; CDR3aa: CASSSPGRSYEQYF; d_gene: NA; abundance: NA; v_gene: TRBV19; j_gene: TRBJ2-7
CDR3nt: TGTGCCAGCAGTCCGCGGACTAGCGGGGCATACAATGAGCAGTTCTTC; CDR3aa: CASSPRTSGAYNEQFF; d_gene: TRBD2; abundance: few; v_gene: TRBV27; j_gene: TRBJ2-1
CDR3nt: TGCGCCAGCAGGTTGCAGGGGACTAATGAAAAACTGTTTTTT; CDR3aa: CASRLQGTNEKLFF; d_gene: NA; abundance: few; v_gene: TRBV5-1; j_gene: TRBJ1-4
CDR3nt: TGCGCCAGCAGCCAAGTATCGGCGAGCTCCTACGAGCAGTACTTC; CDR3aa: CASSQVSASSYEQYF; d_gene: NA; abundance: NA; v_gene: TRBV4-1; j_gene: TRBJ2-7
CDR3nt: TGTGCCAGCAGCTTAGTTTCGGGGCCCGGGGAGCTGTTTTTT; CDR3aa: CASSLVSGPGELFF; d_gene: NA; abundance: NA; v_gene: TRBV7-8; j_gene: TRBJ2-2
CDR3nt: TGTGCCAGCAGCTTTAGACTAGACGGGGCCGGGGAGCTGTTTTTT; CDR3aa: CASSFRLDGAGELFF; d_gene: NA; abundance: NA; v_gene: TRBV7-9; j_gene: TRBJ2-2
CDR3nt: TGTGCCAGCAGTTCTCAGGGGGCTTTAGGTGGCTACACCTTC; CDR3aa: CASSSQGALGGYTF; d_gene: TRBD1; abundance: NA; v_gene: TRBV6-5; j_gene: TRBJ1-2
CDR3nt: TGTGCCAGCTCGGAGGGGGGGCTCTACGAGCAGTACTTC; CDR3aa: CASSEGGLYEQYF; d_gene: NA; abundance: NA; v_gene: TRBV7-2; j_gene: TRBJ2-7
CDR3nt: TGTGCCAGCAGCCTCGAGGGACTCGGCCAAGAGACCCAGTACTTC; CDR3aa: CASSLEGLGQETQYF; d_gene: NA; abundance: NA; v_gene: TRBV9; j_gene: TRBJ2-5
CDR3nt: TGTGCCAGCAGCTTGTCGTGGGGCTACGAGCAGTACTTC; CDR3aa: CASSLSWGYEQYF; d_gene: NA; abundance: NA; v_gene: TRBV5-5; j_gene: TRBJ2-7
CDR3nt: TGCAGCGTTGGCCCAACGGAGAGAGCCACAGATACGCAGTATTTT; CDR3aa: CSVGPTERATDTQYF; d_gene: NA; abundance: NA; v_gene: TRBV29-1; j_gene: TRBJ2-3
CDR3nt: TGTGCCAGCAGACCGGGGACTAGCGGGGGGGATGAGCAGTTCTTC; CDR3aa: CASRPGTSGGDEQFF; d_gene: TRBD2; abundance: NA; v_gene: TRBV28; j_gene: TRBJ2-1
CDR3nt: TGTGCCAGCAGTGAATCAGGGGATGGACAAGAGACCCAGTACTTC; CDR3aa: CASSESGDGQETQYF; d_gene: NA; abundance: few; v_gene: TRBV25-1; j_gene: TRBJ2-5
CDR3nt: TGCGCCAGCAGCACCAATAGGGATCGAGAGACCCAGTACTTC; CDR3aa: CASSTNRDRETQYF; d_gene: NA; abundance: NA; v_gene: TRBV5-1; j_gene: TRBJ2-5
CDR3nt: TGTGCCAGCAGCTCCCAAATTCTAGCTGGTGTTGACACCGGGGAGCTGTTTTTT; CDR3aa: CASSSQILAGVDTGELFF; d_gene: NA; abundance: once; v_gene: TRBV11-2; j_gene: TRBJ2-2
CDR3nt: TGTGCCAGCAGCTTGGATTTCGCGGGGCCCCAGCATTTT; CDR3aa: CASSLDFAGPQHF; d_gene: NA; abundance: NA; v_gene: TRBV5-6; j_gene: TRBJ1-5
CDR3nt: TGTGCCAGCAGTTTATATTCTGGGGAAGGCTTCACGGGGGAGACCCAGTACTTC; CDR3aa: CASSLYSGEGFTGETQYF; d_gene: NA; abundance: NA; v_gene: TRBV28; j_gene: TRBJ2-5
CDR3nt: TGTGCCAGCAGTGCAGAGACAGGGGCTAGCGAGCAGTACTTC; CDR3aa: CASSAETGASEQYF; d_gene: TRBD1; abundance: NA; v_gene: TRBV2; j_gene: TRBJ2-7
CDR3nt: TGTGCCAGCAGCTTAGTCCCCGCGGGCTACAATGAGCAGTTCTTC; CDR3aa: CASSLVPAGYNEQFF; d_gene: NA; abundance: NA; v_gene: TRBV11-3; j_gene: TRBJ2-1
CDR3nt: TGTGCCAGTAGTATAGTGACAGGCACAGATACGCAGTATTTT; CDR3aa: CASSIVTGTDTQYF; d_gene: NA; abundance: NA; v_gene: TRBV19; j_gene: TRBJ2-3
CDR3nt: TGTGCCAGCAGCTCGCGGGGGACAGACTACTCCTACGAGCAGTACTTC; CDR3aa: CASSSRGTDYSYEQYF; d_gene: NA; abundance: NA; v_gene: TRBV5-5; j_gene: TRBJ2-7
CDR3nt: TGTGCCAGCAGCCGCCGGCCCGGTATAATATTAAATTCACCCCTCCACTTT; CDR3aa: CASSRRPGIILNSPLHF; d_gene: NA; abundance: NA; v_gene: TRBV7-2; j_gene: TRBJ1-6
CDR3nt: TGCGCCAGCAGCTTGGGACAGGGCGGCTATGGCTACACCTTC; CDR3aa: CASSLGQGGYGYTF; d_gene: TRBD1; abundance: NA; v_gene: TRBV5-1; j_gene: TRBJ1-2
CDR3nt: TGTGCCAGCAGGAATCCAGGACTTCAGGGAAACCAAGAGACCCAGTACTTC; CDR3aa: CASRNPGLQGNQETQYF; d_gene: NA; abundance: NA; v_gene: TRBV2; j_gene: TRBJ2-5
CDR3nt: TGTGCCAGCTCACCGGTAGTGGGGGCCAACGTCCTGACTTTC; CDR3aa: CASSPVVGANVLTF; d_gene: NA; abundance: NA; v_gene: TRBV18; j_gene: TRBJ2-6
CDR3nt: TGTGCCAGCAGTTACGGGGGGAGATCCTACGAGCAGTACTTC; CDR3aa: CASSYGGRSYEQYF; d_gene: NA; abundance: NA; v_gene: TRBV6-5; j_gene: TRBJ2-7
CDR3nt: TGTGCCAGCAGCTTTGAAACAGGGGTCGGGGAGACCCAGTACTTC; CDR3aa: CASSFETGVGETQYF; d_gene: TRBD1; abundance: NA; v_gene: TRBV9; j_gene: TRBJ2-5
CDR3nt: TGCGCCAGCAGCCAAGGACTAGCGGGATCCTACGAGCAGTACTTC; CDR3aa: CASSQGLAGSYEQYF; d_gene: TRBD2; abundance: NA; v_gene: TRBV4-3; j_gene: TRBJ2-7
CDR3nt: TGTGCCAGCACCGACAGGGGAGGGCTAAACTATGGCTACACCTTC; CDR3aa: CASTDRGGLNYGYTF; d_gene: TRBD1; abundance: NA; v_gene: TRBV6-1; j_gene: TRBJ1-2
CDR3nt: TGTGCCAGTACGGGGGGCTACGAGCAGTACTTC; CDR3aa: CASTGGYEQYF; d_gene: TRBD2; abundance: NA; v_gene: TRBV19; j_gene: TRBJ2-7